This TCR beta chain originates from a study of T-cell memory formation after mild COVID-19. Overall study results and limits: In pre-infection memory, a portion of responding clones appeared, which suggested that cross-reactive memory joined.

In TCRdb, the 5' RACE reads were re-called with MiXCR into one record per CDR3 protein. The data hold 100,000 to 150,000 distinct CDR3 sequences, with 17% observed a single time. To note about this clonotype: Its antigen is undetermined.

Sequenced input: PBMCs or a T cell subset sorted from them (not recorded which). The TCR originated in a man between 18 and 35 years old who had mild COVID-19 (a few samples of this study predate the infection). Cell type and time point are not known.

In nucleotides, the CDR3 is TGTGCCATCAGTGCCGGCGGCAATCAGCCCCAGCATTTT. Protein product: CAISAGGNQPQHF. The chain is built from TRBV10-3 and TRBJ1-5, with unresolved D. The germline gives CDR1 ENHRY, CDR2 SYGVKD. The V gene lost 4 bases and the J gene lost 2 bases, with 6 bases spanning the gap. This CDR3 comprises 13 residues.